The rows below give T cell receptor beta chains drawn from one sample of a study of blood T cell repertoires in COVID-19. Sequencing used immunoSEQ multiplex PCR; TCRdb keeps in-frame clones, though not all of them. Of over 110,000 clones in the sample, 84% are singletons; the top ten hold roughly 3.9%. Sequenced: PBMCs or T cells enriched from blood (not recorded which). These receptor sequences come from a man aged 50 or older in a cohort exposed to, infected with or recovered from COVID-19 (not recorded which). Both conserved end residues are part of each CDR3. The D gene is left open where the match is weak. Some rows have no size entry. The others give once, few or many, or a class for an expanded clone.

>TRBV6-5|-|TRBJ2-3|TRBD2
CASSYLTSDSTDTQYF
TGTGCCAGCAGTTACCTGACTAGCGACTCCACAGATACGCAGTATTTT
>TRBV27|-|TRBJ2-5|TRBD2
CASSFQRGGEETQYF
TGTGCCAGCAGTTTTCAGCGGGGCGGCGAAGAGACCCAGTACTTC
>TRBV9|-|TRBJ1-2|TRBD1
CASSVGTAPYGYTF
TGTGCCAGCAGCGTTGGGACAGCCCCTTATGGCTACACCTTC
>TRBV24-1|-|TRBJ1-2|TRBD1
CATSDGTAGYTF
TGTGCCACCAGTGACGGGACAGCTGGCTACACCTTC
>TRBV18|-|TRBJ2-7|-
CASSPARTTYEQYF
TGTGCCAGCTCACCGGCGCGGACAACCTACGAGCAGTACTTC
>TRBV6-2/TRBV6-3|-|TRBJ1-6|-
CASSYLGLNSPLHF
TGTGCCAGCAGTTATTTGGGACTTAATTCACCCCTCCACTTT
>TRBV4-1|once|TRBJ2-7|-
CASGGGNSYEQYF
TGCGCCAGCGGTGGCGGGAACTCCTACGAGCAGTACTTC
>TRBV11-3|-|TRBJ2-7|TRBD1
CASSSTGQGDYEQYF
TGTGCCAGCAGCTCCACGGGACAGGGGGACTACGAGCAGTACTTC
>TRBV28|-|TRBJ2-7|TRBD1
CASSGRTGAVGEQYF
TGTGCCAGCAGTGGCCGGACAGGGGCGGTTGGCGAGCAGTACTTC
>TRBV18|-|TRBJ1-1|-
CASSPPQIMNTEAFF
TGTGCCAGCTCACCCCCACAGATTATGAACACTGAAGCTTTCTTT
>TRBV2|-|TRBJ1-2|-
CASSPTYGYTF
TGTGCCAGCAGCCCGACATATGGCTACACCTTC
>TRBV6-5|-|TRBJ1-1|-
CASTRYTEAFF
TGTGCCAGCACCAGATACACTGAAGCTTTCTTT
>TRBV6-5|-|TRBJ1-5|TRBD1
CASSYSYRTGHQPQHF
TGTGCCAGCAGTTACTCATACCGGACAGGGCATCAGCCCCAGCATTTT
>TRBV28|once|TRBJ2-1|TRBD2
CASRSRLAGGLSEQFF
TGTGCCAGCAGGAGTAGACTAGCGGGAGGGTTAAGTGAGCAGTTCTTC
>TRBV7-3|-|TRBJ2-2|-
CASSYSGNTGELFF
TGTGCCAGCAGCTATTCAGGGAACACCGGGGAGCTGTTTTTT
>TRBV27|-|TRBJ2-1|-
CASSFGGIEQFF
TGTGCCAGCAGTTTTGGAGGTATTGAGCAGTTCTTC
>TRBV30|-|TRBJ1-1|-
CAWSRQENTEAFF
TGTGCCTGGAGTCGGCAGGAGAACACTGAAGCTTTCTTT